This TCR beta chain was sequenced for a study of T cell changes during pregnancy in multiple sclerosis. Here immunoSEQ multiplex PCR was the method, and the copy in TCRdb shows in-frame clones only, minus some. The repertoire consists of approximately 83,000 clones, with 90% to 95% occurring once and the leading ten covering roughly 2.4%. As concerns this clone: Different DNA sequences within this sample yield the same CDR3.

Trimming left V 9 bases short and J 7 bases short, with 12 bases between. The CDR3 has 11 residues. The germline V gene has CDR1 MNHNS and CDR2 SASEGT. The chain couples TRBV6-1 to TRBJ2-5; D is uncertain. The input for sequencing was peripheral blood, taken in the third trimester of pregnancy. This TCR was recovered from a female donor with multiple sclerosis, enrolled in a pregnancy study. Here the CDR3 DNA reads TGTGCCAGTAGACTGGCCGGGACCCAGTACTTC. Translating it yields CASRLAGTQYF.